This T cell receptor beta chain was sequenced in a study of a mutant IDH1 vaccine in newly diagnosed glioma. Concerning this clone: Its matching antigen is unknown.

Trimming at V came to 1 base and at J to 3 bases, leaving 8 bases not matched to a gene. Germline lookup yields CDR1 GTSNPN and CDR2 SVGIG (reference sequence). There are 15 residues in the CDR3. Specified time point: week 47, end of study. Doses consisted of 300 ug of mutant IDH1 20-mer peptide each, paired with topical imiquimod. TCRdb's copy holds only in-frame clones and misses some; the assay was immunoSEQ multiplex PCR. Of tens of thousands of clones in the sample, about 65% were seen once. This chain links TRBV30 with TRBJ2-5, with 7 bases matching TRBD1. The sequencing here drew on peripheral blood mononuclear cells (PBMCs), taken from a glioma patient whose treatment included an IDH1 peptide vaccine. This clonotype was sampled from a man aged 35 to 55 with glioma. Some clones in this sample may be carry-over from other donors' samples. The CDR3 here is CAWSDYPTGKETQYF. As DNA, the CDR3 is TGTGCCTGGAGTGACTACCCGACAGGGAAAGAGACCCAGTACTTC. Filled out from reference TRBV30 and TRBJ2-5, the complete variable domain reads SQTIHQWPATLVQPVGSPLSLECTVEGTSNPNLYWYRQAAGRGLQLLFYSVGIGQISSEVPQNLSASRPQDRQFILSSKKLLLSDSGFYLCAWSDYPTGKETQYFGPGTRLLVL.